Presented here are 2 T cell receptor beta chains from one specimen sequenced in a study of shared clonotypes between healthy human individuals. Profiling relied on immunoSEQ multiplex PCR, and the TCRdb table lists in-frame clones only, not all of them. The sample has about 660,000 clones, around two thirds seen once. Sequenced input: memory CD4+ T cells sorted from blood. The subset: CD45RA-negative fraction. The receptors were gathered from a woman in her 30s in good health.

The chain links TRBV28 to TRBJ2-7, with D possibly being TRBD1 (6 bases). Deletions cut 8 bases from V and 2 bases from J, with 13 bases between. The germline gives CDR1 MDHEN, CDR2 SYDVKM. The CDR3 totals 13 residues. The CDR3 spells CASQTGSPYEQYF. In nucleotides, the CDR3 is TGTGCCAGCCAGACAGGAAGCCCCTACGAGCAGTACTTC. The full variable domain, completed using reference TRBV28 and TRBJ2-7, is DVKVTQSSRYLVKRTGEKVFLECVQDMDHENMFWYRQDPGLGLRLIYFSYDVKMKEKGDIPEGYSVSREKKERFSLILESASTNQTSMYLCASQTGSPYEQYFGPGTRLTVT.

This clone appeared a few times. The chain couples TRBV19 to TRBJ2-5; tentatively, D is TRBD2 (6 bases). The V end was cut by 5 bases, the J end by 0 bases, with 16 bases between. CDR3 length: 16 residues. CDR1 is LNHDA, CDR2 SQIVND, per germline (reference sequence). CDR3 sequence: CASSAGTGVYQETQYF. CDR3 nucleotide sequence: TGTGCCAGTAGTGCCGGGACGGGGGTTTACCAAGAGACCCAGTACTTC.